The clone carrying this T cell receptor (beta chain) was seen just once. What it binds is not known. The data were obtained in a study of T cell responses to AZD1222 COVID-19 vaccine. Findings of the study overall: Reports say nearly half of spike-specific TCRs go after unmutated variant regions.

Per the germline V gene, CDR1 is SGDLS and CDR2 is YYNGEE. V lost 5 bases, J lost 6 bases, and 9 bases lay in between. The CDR3 is 12 amino acids. TCRdb's table, derived via immunoSEQ multiplex PCR, lists solely in-frame clones and lacks some. In the table there are some 130,000 clones, around 93% of which are singletons. The TCR sequence derives from an adult in good health. This chain uses TRBV9 with TRBJ1-3; D not resolved. Sequenced material: peripheral blood, taken on day 0 of AZD1222 vaccination. The CDR3 coding sequence is TGTGCCAGCAGTGGCCCCGCAAACACCATATATTTT. This sequence encodes CASSGPANTIYF.